These 11 T cell receptor beta chains came from one sample sequenced in a study of T cell responses to AZD1222 COVID-19 vaccine (dated by TCRdb to the early 2020s). The time point label for this specimen denotes: baseline before first vaccination. The method was the immunoSEQ multiplex PCR assay. TCRdb stores this immuneACCESS table with in-frame sequences only. Part of the clones is absent; in the studies checked, under half of the shortfall reflects unresolved V genes, and no reason is known for the rest. The sample yields about 130,000 clones; roughly 84% were counted once. The ten most abundant clones make up roughly an eighth of the sample. The sequencing used peripheral blood, collected on day 0 of AZD1222 vaccination. The receptors come from an adult in good health.

This clone appeared once. The V and J genes are TRBV5-4 and TRBJ1-2, with 8 bases lining up with TRBD1. The junction had 14 bases not matched to a gene; V was cut back by 0 bases and J by 7 bases. The V gene's germline CDR1 is SGHNT and CDR2 YYREEE (reference sequence). This CDR3 comprises 17 residues. CDR3 coding DNA: TGTGCCAGCAGCTTGGGGACGGCAGGGGGCTTGAGAGGTGGCTACACCTTC. This translates into CASSLGTAGGLRGGYTF.

The chain employs TRBV5-1 and TRBJ2-2; TRBD2 matches at 7 bases. From germline, CDR1 is SGHRS and CDR2 YFSETQ. The J segment lost 4 bases and the V segment lost 4 bases, leaving 10 bases of the junction unmatched. This CDR3 has 16 residues. Written as DNA, the CDR3 is TGCGCCAGCAGCCGAACTACTAGCGACATCACCGGGGAGCTGTTTTTT. Translating gives CASSRTTSDITGELFF.

This clone turned up a few times. This chain links TRBV6-5 with TRBJ2-2; tentatively, D is TRBD1 (5 bases). Trimming left V 0 bases short and J 4 bases short, with 6 bases between. Germline CDR1 and CDR2: MNHEY and SVGAGI. The CDR3 is 14 amino acids. CDR3 DNA sequence: TGTGCCAGCAGTTACTCAGGGGCCACCGGGGAGCTGTTTTTT. As protein: CASSYSGATGELFF.

This chain links TRBV19 with TRBJ2-7; 9 bases are shared with TRBD1. Germline trimming cut 6 bases from V and 0 bases from J; bases unmatched to any gene: 3. The CDR3 totals 14 residues. Germline CDR1 is LNHDA and CDR2 is SQIVND (reference sequence). CDR3 nucleotide sequence: TGTGCCAGTAGCATGGGACAGGGCTCCTACGAGCAGTACTTC. Its translation is CASSMGQGSYEQYF.

The V and J genes are TRBV25-1 and TRBJ2-3; D is unresolved. Trimming took 4 bases from V and 0 from J, leaving 11 bases between them. This CDR3 is 15 amino acids long. The V gene's germline CDR1 is MGHDK and CDR2 SYGVNS. The DNA of the CDR3 is TGTGCCAGCAGTGGTGGATCCCGGAGCACAGATACGCAGTATTTT. Its protein is CASSGGSRSTDTQYF.

The chain uses TRBV12-3 or TRBV12-4 and TRBJ2-2; the D gene is possibly TRBD2 (6 bases). The CDR3 extends over 11 amino acids. Between the trimmed V and J ends, which lost 4 bases and 9 bases, there was a span of 6 bases. The CDR3: CASSWDWELFF. The CDR3 nucleotides are TGTGCCAGCAGTTGGGACTGGGAGCTGTTTTTT.

This clone is medium-sized within its sample. CDR3 sequence: CASSEGLAGASDTQYF. The CDR3 DNA is TGTGCCAGTAGTGAGGGACTAGCGGGAGCGTCCGATACGCAGTATTTT. This chain connects TRBV19 to TRBJ2-3; 14 positions match TRBD2. Per the germline V gene, CDR1 is LNHDA and CDR2 is SQIVND (reference sequence). The CDR3 has 16 amino acids. J was trimmed by 6 bases and V by 5 bases; bases with no gene match: 7.

V gene TRBV5-1 combines with J gene TRBJ2-3; the D gene is possibly TRBD1 (5 bases). The CDR3 is 15 amino acids. CDR1 SGHRS and CDR2 YFSETQ come from the germline V gene. V was shortened by 0 bases and J by 1 base, with 9 bases between the two germline ends. CDR3 in amino acids: CASSLEGPGTDTQYF. CDR3 sequence (DNA): TGCGCCAGCAGCTTGGAGGGGCCTGGCACAGATACGCAGTATTTT.

This sequence joins TRBV6-5 and TRBJ2-7, with 11 nucleotides matching TRBD1. The CDR3 runs to 14 residues. V shed 2 bases and J 13 bases; nucleotides not matched to a gene: 10. Germline V lookup: CDR1 MNHEY, CDR2 SVGAGI. CDR3 amino acids: CASSYRDRGSPPYF. Written as DNA, the CDR3 is TGTGCCAGCAGTTACCGGGACAGGGGGAGCCCCCCTTACTTC.

This clone was observed a handful of times. DNA for the CDR3: TGTGCCAGCAGCCCCGGGGCAGTGAACACTGAAGCTTTCTTT. Amino acids: CASSPGAVNTEAFF. This chain connects TRBV14 to TRBJ1-1; a weak D match, TRBD1 (5 bases). Trimming shortened V by 4 bases and J by 0 bases, and 9 bases separated the two germline ends. Per the germline V gene, CDR1 is SGHDN and CDR2 is FVKESK. The length of the CDR3 is 14 residues.

The chain employs TRBV2 and TRBJ2-4, with D possibly called TRBD1 or TRBD2 (5 bases each). V lost 6 bases to trimming and J lost 1 base, with 10 bases between them. The CDR3 is 14 residues long. Looked up from germline, CDR1 is SNHLY and CDR2 is FYNNEI. DNA of the CDR3: TGTGCCAGCAGGTCCGGGGCGGCCAAAAACATTCAGTACTTC. This translates into CASRSGAAKNIQYF.